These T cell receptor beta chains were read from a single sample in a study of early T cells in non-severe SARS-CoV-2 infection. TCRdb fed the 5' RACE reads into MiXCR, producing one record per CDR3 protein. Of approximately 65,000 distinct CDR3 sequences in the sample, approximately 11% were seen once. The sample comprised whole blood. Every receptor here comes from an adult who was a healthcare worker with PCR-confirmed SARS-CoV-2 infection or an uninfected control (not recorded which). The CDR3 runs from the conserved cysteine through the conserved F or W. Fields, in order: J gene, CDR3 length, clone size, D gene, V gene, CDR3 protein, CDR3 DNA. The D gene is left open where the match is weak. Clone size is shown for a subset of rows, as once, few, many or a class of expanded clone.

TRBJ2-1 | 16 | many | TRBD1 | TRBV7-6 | CASSSKQGVVYNEQFF | TGTGCCAGCAGCTCTAAACAGGGGGTGGTCTACAATGAGCAGTTCTTC
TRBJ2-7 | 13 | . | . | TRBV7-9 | CVSSLGHFYEQYF | TGTGTCAGCAGCTTAGGGCACTTCTACGAGCAGTACTTC
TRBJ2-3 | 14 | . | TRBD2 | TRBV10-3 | CATQLAGGQDTQYF | TGTGCCACCCAATTAGCGGGAGGGCAAGATACGCAGTATTTT
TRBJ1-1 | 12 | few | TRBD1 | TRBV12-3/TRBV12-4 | CAIRTGSTEAFF | TGTGCCATACGGACAGGGAGCACTGAAGCTTTCTTT
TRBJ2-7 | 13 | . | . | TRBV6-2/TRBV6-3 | CASSDRRQDEQYF | TGTGCCAGCAGTGATCGAAGACAGGACGAGCAGTACTTC
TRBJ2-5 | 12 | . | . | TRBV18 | CASSPKGETQYF | TGTGCCAGCTCACCAAAGGGTGAGACCCAGTACTTC
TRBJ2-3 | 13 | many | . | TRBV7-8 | CASSLAGADTQYF | TGTGCCAGCAGCTTAGCGGGAGCAGATACGCAGTATTTT
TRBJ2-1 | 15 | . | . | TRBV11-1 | CASSEARVSYNEQFF | TGTGCCAGCAGCGAGGCCCGAGTAAGCTACAATGAGCAGTTCTTC
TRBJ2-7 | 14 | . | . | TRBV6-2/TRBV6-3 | CASSYETASYEQYF | TGTGCCAGCAGTTACGAAACTGCGTCCTACGAGCAGTACTTC
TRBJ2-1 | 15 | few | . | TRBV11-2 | CASSLGGASYNEQFF | TGTGCCAGCAGCTTAGGTGGCGCCTCTTACAATGAGCAGTTCTTC
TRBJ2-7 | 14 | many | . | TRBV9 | CAMVHPGNSYEQYF | TGTGCCATGGTCCATCCGGGGAACTCCTACGAGCAGTACTTC
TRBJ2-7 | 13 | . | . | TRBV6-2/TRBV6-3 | CASGTQVVYEQYF | TGTGCCAGCGGGACACAGGTGGTTTACGAGCAGTACTTC
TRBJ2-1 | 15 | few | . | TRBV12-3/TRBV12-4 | CASTVGLFEDNEQFF | TGTGCCAGCACCGTCGGCCTTTTCGAGGACAATGAGCAGTTCTTC
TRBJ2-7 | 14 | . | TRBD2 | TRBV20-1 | CSARSTSGIYEQYF | TGCAGTGCTAGGTCGACTAGCGGGATCTACGAGCAGTACTTC
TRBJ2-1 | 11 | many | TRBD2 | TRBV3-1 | CASSPSGRGFF | TGTGCCAGCAGCCCCAGCGGGAGAGGGTTCTTC
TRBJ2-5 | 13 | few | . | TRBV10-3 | CATTPRQGETQYF | TGTGCCACAACGCCTCGGCAGGGAGAGACCCAGTACTTC
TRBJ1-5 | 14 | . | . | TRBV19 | CASSPTGNSQPQHF | TGTGCCAGTAGCCCAACAGGGAACAGTCAGCCCCAGCATTTT
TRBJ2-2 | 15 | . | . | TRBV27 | CASSSSSSSTGELFF | TGTGCCAGCAGTTCCTCTAGCAGTAGCACCGGGGAGCTGTTTTTT
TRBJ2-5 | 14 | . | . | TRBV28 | CASSSLANQETQYF | TGTGCCAGCAGTTCACTAGCAAACCAAGAGACCCAGTACTTC
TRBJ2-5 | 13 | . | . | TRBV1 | CTSSQVTQETQYF | TGCACCAGCAGCCAAGTAACACAAGAGACCCAGTACTTC
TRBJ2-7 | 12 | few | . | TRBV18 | CASSPRGREQYF | TGTGCCAGCTCACCACGTGGGCGGGAGCAGTACTTC
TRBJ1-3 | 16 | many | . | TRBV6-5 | CASSYSKPGTGNTIYF | TGTGCCAGCAGTTACTCAAAACCGGGGACAGGAAACACCATATATTTT
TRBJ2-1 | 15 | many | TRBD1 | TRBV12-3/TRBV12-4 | CASSSPGQGYNEQFF | TGTGCCAGCAGCTCACCGGGACAGGGGTACAATGAGCAGTTCTTC
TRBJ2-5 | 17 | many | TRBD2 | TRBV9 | CASSVGGTSGRLETQYF | TGTGCCAGCAGCGTAGGAGGGACTAGCGGGAGGCTGGAGACCCAGTACTTC
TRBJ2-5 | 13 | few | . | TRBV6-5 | CASSYGGQETQYF | TGTGCCAGCAGTTACGGGGGCCAAGAGACCCAGTACTTC
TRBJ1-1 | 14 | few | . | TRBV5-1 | CASSPIDRNTEAFF | TGCGCCAGCAGCCCAATCGACAGAAACACTGAAGCTTTCTTT
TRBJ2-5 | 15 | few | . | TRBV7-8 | CASSSRWEGMETQYF | TGTGCCAGCAGCTCCCGCTGGGAAGGGATGGAGACCCAGTACTTC
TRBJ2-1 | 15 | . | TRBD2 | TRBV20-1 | CSASPAGGLYNEQFF | TGCAGTGCTAGCCCAGCGGGAGGGCTATACAATGAGCAGTTCTTC